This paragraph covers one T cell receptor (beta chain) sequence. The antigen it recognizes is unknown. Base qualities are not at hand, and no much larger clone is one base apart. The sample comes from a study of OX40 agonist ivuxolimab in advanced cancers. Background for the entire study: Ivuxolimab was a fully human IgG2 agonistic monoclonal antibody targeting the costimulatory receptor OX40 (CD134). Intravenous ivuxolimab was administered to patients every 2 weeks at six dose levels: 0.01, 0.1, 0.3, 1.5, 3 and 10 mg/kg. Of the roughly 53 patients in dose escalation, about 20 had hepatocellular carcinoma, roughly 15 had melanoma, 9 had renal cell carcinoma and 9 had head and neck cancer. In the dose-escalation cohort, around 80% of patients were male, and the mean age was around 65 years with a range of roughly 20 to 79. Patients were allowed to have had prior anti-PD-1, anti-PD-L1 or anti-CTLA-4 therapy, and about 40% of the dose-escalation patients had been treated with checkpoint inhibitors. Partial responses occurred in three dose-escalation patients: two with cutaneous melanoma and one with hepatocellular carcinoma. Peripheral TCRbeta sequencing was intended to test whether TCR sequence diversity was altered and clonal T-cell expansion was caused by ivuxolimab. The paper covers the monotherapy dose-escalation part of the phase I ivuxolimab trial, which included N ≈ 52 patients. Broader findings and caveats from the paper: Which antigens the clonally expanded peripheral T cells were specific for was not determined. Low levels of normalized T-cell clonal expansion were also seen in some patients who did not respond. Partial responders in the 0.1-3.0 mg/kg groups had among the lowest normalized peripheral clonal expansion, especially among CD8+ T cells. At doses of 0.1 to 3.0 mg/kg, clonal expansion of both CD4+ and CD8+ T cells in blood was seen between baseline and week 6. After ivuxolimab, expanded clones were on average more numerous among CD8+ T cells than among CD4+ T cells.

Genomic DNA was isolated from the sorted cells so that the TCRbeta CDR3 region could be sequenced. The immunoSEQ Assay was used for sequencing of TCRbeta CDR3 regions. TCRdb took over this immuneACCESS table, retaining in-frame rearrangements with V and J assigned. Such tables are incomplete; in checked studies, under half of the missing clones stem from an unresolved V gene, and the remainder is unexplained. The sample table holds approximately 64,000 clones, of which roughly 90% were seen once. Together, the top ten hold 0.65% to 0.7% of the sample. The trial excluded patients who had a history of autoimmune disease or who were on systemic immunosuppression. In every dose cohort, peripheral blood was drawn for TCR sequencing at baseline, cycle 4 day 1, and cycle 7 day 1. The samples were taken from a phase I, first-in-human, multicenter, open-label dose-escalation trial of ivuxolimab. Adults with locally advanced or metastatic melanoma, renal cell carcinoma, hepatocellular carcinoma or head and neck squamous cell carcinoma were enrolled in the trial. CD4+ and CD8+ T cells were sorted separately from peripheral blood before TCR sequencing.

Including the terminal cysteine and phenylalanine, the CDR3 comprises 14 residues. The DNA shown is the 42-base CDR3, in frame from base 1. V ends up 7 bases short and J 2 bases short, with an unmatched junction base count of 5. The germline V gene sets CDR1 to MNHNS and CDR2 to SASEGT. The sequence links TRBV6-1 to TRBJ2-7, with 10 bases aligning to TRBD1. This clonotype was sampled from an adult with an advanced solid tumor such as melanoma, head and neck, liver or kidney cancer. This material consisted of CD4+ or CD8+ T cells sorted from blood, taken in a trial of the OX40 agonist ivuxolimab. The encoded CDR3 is CASTGTGAPYEQYF. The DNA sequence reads TGTGCCAGCACCGGGACAGGGGCCCCCTACGAGCAGTACTTC.